Shown below are 20 T cell receptor beta chains from a single sample sequenced in a study of T cell responses to AZD1222 COVID-19 vaccine. The method was immunoSEQ multiplex PCR; TCRdb's version includes in-frame clones alone and lacks a portion of them. The sample lists 150,000 to 200,000 clones, around 94% seen once, with around 0.9% in the top ten. The sequencing here drew on peripheral blood, taken on day 0 of AZD1222 vaccination. Every receptor here comes from an adult in good health.

This clone was seen just once. The chain carries TRBV4-2 and TRBJ2-1; 9 positions match TRBD2. V lost 4 bases, J lost 0 bases, and 7 bases stayed unmatched. CDR3 length: 17 amino acids. Germline CDR1 reads LGHNA; CDR2 reads YNFKEQ. For the CDR3, the DNA is TGTGCCAGCAGCCCCCGACTAGCGGTTAGCTCCTACAATGAGCAGTTCTTC. Translation gives CASSPRLAVSSYNEQFF.

V is TRBV30 and J is TRBJ1-2; possible D gene TRBD1, 5 bases. There are 14 residues in the CDR3. CDR1 GTSNPN and CDR2 SVGIG come from the germline V gene (reference sequence). The ends were cut back, 5 bases at V and 5 bases at J, with 18 bases in the middle. The CDR3 region has the DNA TGTGCCTGGGAAAATTTGGGCAGGACATATGGCTACACCTTC. It yields the protein CAWENLGRTYGYTF.

The rearrangement joins TRBV2 to TRBJ1-1; unclear D gene. With 7 bases removed from V and 7 bases from J, the gap between germline ends came to 19 bases. Germline assignment: CDR1 SNHLY and CDR2 FYNNEI. There are 14 residues in the CDR3. The chain's CDR3 is CASTDGGSTREAFF. CDR3 DNA sequence: TGTGCCAGCACCGACGGAGGGTCAACCCGTGAAGCTTTCTTT.

V is TRBV5-1 and J is TRBJ1-3, with D perhaps TRBD1 (6 bases). CDR1 SGHRS and CDR2 YFSETQ come from the germline V gene. CDR3 length: 15 residues. Trimming left V 1 base short and J 0 bases short, with 8 bases between. In DNA form, the CDR3 reads TGCGCCAGCAGCTTGACAGGGCTCTCTGGAAACACCATATATTTT. Amino acids: CASSLTGLSGNTIYF.

This clone was counted a few times. V usage is TRBV6-5 and J usage is TRBJ1-1; D possibly corresponds to TRBD1 (5 bases). The CDR3 spans 16 residues. V was pared by 3 bases and J by 5 bases, with 19 bases between. CDR1 MNHEY and CDR2 SVGAGI come from the germline V gene. This CDR3 is CASSYFVGASRTEAFF. CDR3 sequence (DNA): TGTGCCAGCAGTTATTTCGTCGGGGCTTCTCGGACTGAAGCTTTCTTT.

The chain uses TRBV9 and TRBJ1-4; 7 nucleotides align to TRBD1. CDR3 size: 15 residues. With 3 bases clipped from V and 1 base from J, the junction kept 3 bases outside the gene matches. Per the germline V gene, CDR1 is SGDLS and CDR2 is YYNGEE. CDR3 sequence reads: CASSDGTETNEKLFF. The CDR3 DNA is TGTGCCAGCAGCGACGGGACAGAAACTAATGAAAAACTGTTTTTT.

The CDR3, as DNA: TGCGCCAGCAGCCAAGGGGGTGATCAGCCCCAGCATTTT. This codes for CASSQGGDQPQHF. The V call is TRBV4-3, the J call TRBJ1-5, with no clear D. V was trimmed by 1 base and J by 5 bases, leaving 6 bases between them. The CDR3 spans 13 residues. The germline V gene has CDR1 LGHNA and CDR2 YSLEER.

The rearrangement uses TRBV18 and TRBJ1-5; the D is unclear. V was clipped by 4 bases and J by 4 bases, with 14 bases between them. CDR1 and CDR2 from the germline V gene are KGHSH and LQKENI. The CDR3 contains 15 residues. The CDR3 DNA is TGTGCCAGCTCACAGTCCGTAGGAACTAATCAGCCCCAGCATTTT. This gives the protein CASSQSVGTNQPQHF.

V and J are TRBV2 and TRBJ1-1, with no clear D. Germline V gene lookup returns CDR1 SNHLY and CDR2 FYNNEI. The V end was cut by 8 bases, the J end by 2 bases, with 9 bases between. This CDR3 is 12 amino acids long. DNA for the CDR3: TGTGCCAGCCTTATGGGCAACACTGAAGCTTTCTTT. As protein: CASLMGNTEAFF.

The chain employs TRBV5-1 and TRBJ1-5, with D unclear. The CDR3 extends over 15 amino acids. The V end was cut by 0 bases, the J end by 0 bases, with 7 bases between. Germline V gene data show CDR1 as SGHRS and CDR2 as YFSETQ. Here the CDR3 DNA reads TGCGCCAGCAGCTTGGAGGGCTATAGCAATCAGCCCCAGCATTTT. It encodes CASSLEGYSNQPQHF.

The gene calls are TRBV6-6 and TRBJ1-4; 9 nucleotides align to TRBD1. There are 15 residues in the CDR3. The ends lost 6 bases at V and 6 bases at J; junction bases unmatched: 8. Germline V gene lookup returns CDR1 MNHNY and CDR2 SVGAGI (reference sequence). The CDR3, as DNA: TGTGCCAGCAGGGCAGGACAGGGGAGTCATGAAAAACTGTTTTTT. It encodes CASRAGQGSHEKLFF.

This rearrangement joins TRBV5-1 to TRBJ1-3, with 8 bases identical to TRBD1. The CDR3 is made up of 16 amino acids. The V segment lost 0 bases and the J segment 2 bases; nucleotides outside the gene matches: 4. Germline lookup yields CDR1 SGHRS and CDR2 YFSETQ. CDR3 sequence: CASSLELTGAGNTIYF. In DNA form, the CDR3 reads TGCGCCAGCAGCTTGGAGCTGACAGGGGCTGGAAACACCATATATTTT.

CDR3 DNA: TGTGCCAGTAGTTTCCGGACAGGGACCTACGAGCAGTACTTC. Protein product: CASSFRTGTYEQYF. This chain joins TRBV19 and TRBJ2-7; TRBD1 matches 8 bases. V shed 5 bases, J shed 2 bases, and the junction held 5 bases outside the gene matches. CDR1 is LNHDA and CDR2 is SQIVND in the germline V gene (reference sequence). This CDR3 is built from 14 residues.

The genes are TRBV3-1 (or the pseudogene TRBV3-2) and TRBJ2-7; D possibly matches TRBD1 or TRBD2 (5 bases each). The V end lost 4 bases, the J end lost 1 base, and 14 bases lay between the germline ends. The CDR3 extends over 15 amino acids. Germline values: CDR1 LGHDT, CDR2 YNNKEL (reference sequence). In DNA form, the CDR3 reads TGTGCCAGCAGCCTCAGAGGGGACCGGTCCTACGAGCAGTACTTC. Translation gives CASSLRGDRSYEQYF.

The genes are TRBV18 and TRBJ1-2; D perhaps matches TRBD1 (6 bases). Trimming cost V 0 bases and J 0 bases, with 11 bases left between them. CDR3 length: 16 residues. Germline-derived CDR1 and CDR2 are KGHSH and LQKENI. CDR3 sequence: CASSPPGGLTNYGYTF. DNA for the CDR3: TGTGCCAGCTCACCACCGGGGGGGCTTACTAACTATGGCTACACCTTC.

The chain has TRBV19 and TRBJ1-2; no definite D call. Germline loops: CDR1 LNHDA, CDR2 SQIVND (reference sequence). V was cut by 8 bases and J by 0 bases, with 10 bases left in between. There are 13 residues in the CDR3. This chain's CDR3 is CASEDISNYGYTF. The CDR3 DNA reads TGTGCCAGTGAAGACATATCTAACTATGGCTACACCTTC.

This sequence joins TRBV6-5 and TRBJ2-7, with TRBD1 identical over 8 bases. J was trimmed by 1 base and V by 9 bases; bases with no gene match: 5. The V gene's germline CDR1 is MNHEY and CDR2 SVGAGI. CDR3 length: 13 residues. CDR3 loop: CASQDRGSYEQYF. CDR3 coding DNA: TGTGCCAGTCAAGACAGGGGATCCTACGAGCAGTACTTC.

The J gene is TRBJ1-2, the V gene TRBV5-1; a weak D match, TRBD1 (5 bases). The CDR3 loop spans 17 amino acids. V lost 0 bases, J lost 0 bases, and 15 bases lay in between. Per the germline V gene, CDR1 is SGHRS and CDR2 is YFSETQ. Written as DNA, the CDR3 is TGCGCCAGCAGCTTGGGGGCAGGGCGGCCTTCTAACTATGGCTACACCTTC. Translating gives CASSLGAGRPSNYGYTF.

The CDR3 DNA reads TGTGCCAGCAGCTTATTCGTCTCTACCTATGGCTACACCTTC. As protein: CASSLFVSTYGYTF. The chain recombines TRBV7-2 with TRBJ1-2; D is unresolved. This CDR3 contains 14 residues. Germline V gene sequence: CDR1 SGHTA, CDR2 FQGNSA. The V end lost 2 bases, the J end lost 4 bases, and 11 bases lay between the germline ends.

Note on this clone: Other DNA sequences from this sample encode an identical CDR3 as well. The rearrangement joins TRBV6-5 to TRBJ1-4, with 7 bases matching TRBD1. V dropped 6 bases and J dropped 3; count of bases not matched to a gene: 4. Germline CDR1 reads MNHEY; CDR2 reads SVGAGI. This CDR3 spans 14 amino acids. The CDR3 spells CASSRTGANEKLFF. CDR3 nucleotides: TGTGCCAGCAGCCGGACAGGAGCTAATGAAAAACTGTTTTTT.